A single sample is the source of the 29 T cell receptor beta chains below, sequenced in a study of control samples from healthy donors and cancer patients. This table comes from immunoSEQ multiplex PCR, and its TCRdb copy is limited to in-frame clones, with some not included. The table lists roughly 130,000 clones, less than 95% of them singletons. Source material: blood. Source of these receptors: a man aged 25-45 years in good health.

The chain combines TRBV10-2 with TRBJ2-1, with 9 positions matching TRBD1. CDR3 size: 14 residues. The V gene end was trimmed by 7 bases and the J gene end by 9 bases; junction bases not matched to a gene: 10. Germline CDR1 WSHSY, CDR2 SAAADI. In nucleotides, the CDR3 is TGCGCCAGCATGACGGGACAGGGATATGGTGAGCAGTTCTTC. This gives the protein CASMTGQGYGEQFF.

V usage is TRBV12-3 or TRBV12-4 and J usage is TRBJ2-1, with 7 positions matching TRBD2. The CDR3 runs 12 residues. Trimming at V came to 7 bases and at J to 8 bases, leaving 5 bases not matched to a gene. DNA for the CDR3: TGTGCCAGCACCATGGGGGGGGATGAGCAGTTCTTC. As protein: CASTMGGDEQFF.

V is TRBV10-3 and J is TRBJ1-5; the match to TRBD1 covers 7 bases. This CDR3 spans 15 amino acids. V trimming: 3 bases; J trimming: 1 base; junction bases outside the gene matches: 3. Looked up from germline, CDR1 is ENHRY and CDR2 is SYGVKD. CDR3 loop: CAISDGGQSNQPQHF. The CDR3, as DNA: TGTGCCATCAGTGATGGGGGACAGAGCAATCAGCCCCAGCATTTT.

A word on this clone: In the same sample, other DNA sequences code for this CDR3. This chain connects TRBV6-6 to TRBJ1-2, with 7 bases that match TRBD1. Trimming cost V 5 bases and J 2 bases; bases outside gene matches: 5. This CDR3 has 14 residues. Germline V CDR1 and CDR2: MNHNY, SVGAGI (reference sequence). For the CDR3, the DNA is TGTGCCAGCAGTCCCGGGACAGCGAACTATGGCTACACCTTC. This codes for CASSPGTANYGYTF.

This chain joins TRBV28 and TRBJ1-5; D perhaps matches TRBD1 (6 bases). Looked up from germline, CDR1 is MDHEN and CDR2 is SYDVKM. V was clipped by 7 bases and J by 7 bases, with 14 bases between them. This CDR3 has 13 amino acids. CDR3 in amino acids: CASKGGAGQPQHF. The CDR3 coding sequence is TGTGCCAGCAAAGGGGGGGCGGGACAGCCCCAGCATTTT. Full variable domain (missing parts from reference TRBV28 and TRBJ1-5): DVKVTQSSRYLVKRTGEKVFLECVQDMDHENMFWYRQDPGLGLRLIYFSYDVKMKEKGDIPEGYSVSREKKERFSLILESASTNQTSMYLCASKGGAGQPQHFGDGTRLSIL.

The J gene is TRBJ2-5, the V gene TRBV10-2; 9 bases line up with TRBD2. Germline V CDR1 and CDR2: WSHSY, SAAADI. The CDR3 contains 17 residues. V dropped 0 bases and J dropped 0; count of bases not matched to a gene: 5. In DNA, the CDR3 is TGCGCCAGCAGTGAGTCCCTAGCGGGGCCCTACCAAGAGACCCAGTACTTC. Its translation: CASSESLAGPYQETQYF.

V and J are TRBV24-1 and TRBJ1-2; D might be TRBD1 (5 bases). Trimming removed 7 bases from V and 8 bases from J, with 13 bases in between. This CDR3 is built from 12 residues. CDR1 and CDR2 from the germline V gene are KGHDR and SFDVKD. This CDR3 is CATRDTPGGYTF. CDR3 DNA: TGTGCCACCAGAGACACCCCAGGGGGCTACACCTTC.

The J gene is TRBJ1-2, the V gene TRBV2; maybe TRBD1 (6 bases). The V and J ends lost 6 bases and 6 bases respectively, with 23 bases between them. This CDR3 contains 16 residues. The germline CDR1 and CDR2 sequences are SNHLY and FYNNEI. The CDR3: CASSLYPGHELDGYTF. The CDR3 DNA follows: TGTGCCAGCAGCCTTTATCCGGGACACGAACTCGATGGCTACACCTTC.

The chain combines TRBV13 with TRBJ2-3, with 13 bases aligning to TRBD2. Looked up from germline, CDR1 is PRHDT and CDR2 is FYEKMQ (reference sequence). The junction had 2 bases not matched to a gene; V was cut back by 0 bases and J by 2 bases. The CDR3 sequence is 17 residues long. CDR3 DNA sequence: TGTGCCAGCAGCTTAGGACTAGCGGGGGGGTCCACAGATACGCAGTATTTT. This codes for CASSLGLAGGSTDTQYF.

The V and J genes are TRBV28 and TRBJ1-6, with unresolved D. The CDR3 is 12 residues long. CDR1 MDHEN and CDR2 SYDVKM come from the germline V gene. Trimming removed 2 bases at V and 6 bases at J, with 2 bases between. The CDR3 here is CASSLGNSPLHF. CDR3 sequence (DNA): TGTGCCAGCAGTTTAGGTAATTCACCCCTCCACTTT.

V and J are TRBV6-2 or TRBV6-3 and TRBJ2-1; D not resolved. CDR1 is MNHEY, CDR2 SVGEGT, per germline. This CDR3 is 12 amino acids long. Trimming stripped 2 bases from V and 12 bases from J, with 11 bases between. The CDR3 bases are TGTGCCAGCAGTTACCCCGTTCGGACGCAGTTCTTC. It translates to CASSYPVRTQFF.

The chain uses TRBV4-1 and TRBJ2-7; 9 nucleotides line up with TRBD1. The CDR3 consists of 13 residues. J gave up 6 bases and V 4 bases, and 4 bases lay outside the gene matches. CDR1 MGHRA and CDR2 YSYEKL come from the germline V gene. The CDR3 reads CASSRTGVSEQYF. The CDR3 DNA is TGCGCCAGCAGCCGGACAGGGGTTTCCGAGCAGTACTTC.

The CDR3 sequence: CASSLTGTYGYTF. The CDR3 DNA reads TGTGCCAGCAGCCTGACAGGGACCTATGGCTACACCTTC. The rearrangement uses TRBV13 and TRBJ1-2; 7 nucleotides agree with TRBD1. Germline CDR1 reads PRHDT; CDR2 reads FYEKMQ (reference sequence). V shed 5 bases and J 4 bases; nucleotides not matched to a gene: 4. CDR3 length: 13 residues. Combining the CDR3 with reference TRBV13 and TRBJ1-2 gives the whole variable domain AAGVIQSPRHLIKEKRETATLKCYPIPRHDTVYWYQQGPGQDPQFLISFYEKMQSDKGSIPDRFSAQQFSDYHSELNMSSLELGDSALYFCASSLTGTYGYTFGSGTRLTVV.

The chain carries TRBV27 and TRBJ2-5; D is perhaps TRBD1 or TRBD2 (6 bases each). Trimming left V 10 bases short and J 2 bases short, with 20 bases between. This CDR3 comprises 15 residues. The germline V gene has CDR1 MNHEY and CDR2 SMNVEV (reference sequence). The CDR3 nucleotides read TGTGCCACCCCTGAGGGGGGTCGGATACAAGAGACCCAGTACTTC. It translates to CATPEGGRIQETQYF.

The J gene is TRBJ1-1, the V gene TRBV10-1; D is unclear. The V gene lost 2 bases and the J gene lost 1 base, with 5 bases spanning the gap. Germline loops: CDR1 WNHNN, CDR2 SYGVQD (reference sequence). The CDR3 is 13 amino acids. This CDR3 reads CASSEAPNTEAFF. The DNA for the CDR3 is TGCGCCAGCAGTGAGGCACCGAACACTGAAGCTTTCTTT.

V gene TRBV4-1 combines with J gene TRBJ2-1; 11 bases fit TRBD2. The CDR3 has 16 residues. Germline trimming cut 4 bases from V and 5 bases from J; bases unmatched to any gene: 7. The germline V gene encodes CDR1 MGHRA and CDR2 YSYEKL. The CDR3 DNA follows: TGCGCCAGCAGCCCAATGACTAGCGGGAACGACAATGAGCAGTTCTTC. This sequence encodes CASSPMTSGNDNEQFF.

V gene TRBV7-2 combines with J gene TRBJ2-3, with 9 nucleotides matching TRBD1. Trimming at V came to 4 bases and at J to 4 bases, leaving 9 bases not matched to a gene. The CDR3 consists of 16 residues. Germline V lookup: CDR1 SGHTA, CDR2 FQGNSA. DNA of the CDR3: TGTGCCAGCAGCTCAGTTGTGAGACAGGGGGCAGATACGCAGTATTTT. Its translation: CASSSVVRQGADTQYF.

The V call is TRBV27, the J call TRBJ1-1; D is possibly TRBD1 (5 bases). Germline values: CDR1 MNHEY, CDR2 SMNVEV (reference sequence). Deletions cut 2 bases from V and 4 bases from J, with 17 bases between. The CDR3 runs to 16 residues. The CDR3 DNA reads TGTGCCAGCAGTTTAACGGCAGGGTCTGGATCCACTGAAGCTTTCTTT. It encodes CASSLTAGSGSTEAFF.

The rearrangement links TRBV7-8 to TRBJ1-4, with D uncertain. The V and J ends lost 5 bases and 5 bases respectively, with 12 bases between them. The CDR3 length is 14 residues. Germline assignment: CDR1 SGHVS and CDR2 FQNEAQ. The CDR3 here is CASSPWGHNEKLFF. The CDR3 DNA reads TGTGCCAGCAGCCCTTGGGGTCACAATGAAAAACTGTTTTTT.

This chain links TRBV19 with TRBJ1-2, with TRBD1 identical over 7 bases. Germline CDR1 and CDR2: LNHDA and SQIVND (reference sequence). The ends lost 8 bases at V and 6 bases at J; junction bases unmatched: 6. The CDR3 has 12 residues. Here the CDR3 reads CASADRADGYTF. The CDR3 coding sequence is TGTGCCAGTGCAGACAGGGCAGATGGCTACACCTTC.

The rearrangement uses TRBV7-2 and TRBJ2-5; 9 bases align to TRBD1. The CDR3 has 15 residues. Trimming removed 4 bases from V and 2 bases from J; junction bases left unmatched: 5. From germline, CDR1 is SGHTA and CDR2 FQGNSA. The CDR3 bases are TGTGCCAGCAGCTCCCCCGGGACAGGGCAAGAGACCCAGTACTTC. As protein: CASSSPGTGQETQYF.

This sequence joins TRBV4-2 and TRBJ2-2; D remains ambiguous. Germline V gene lookup returns CDR1 LGHNA and CDR2 YNFKEQ. The CDR3 runs 16 residues. The V end lost 0 bases, the J end lost 3 bases, and 11 bases lay between the germline ends. The CDR3: CASSQDLGPYTGELFF. Written as DNA, the CDR3 is TGTGCCAGCAGCCAAGATTTAGGGCCGTACACCGGGGAGCTGTTTTTT.

The chain joins TRBV19 to TRBJ1-1; TRBD1 aligns across 7 bases. Per germline, CDR1 LNHDA and CDR2 SQIVND (reference sequence). Trimming cost V 5 bases and J 7 bases; bases outside gene matches: 10. The length of the CDR3 is 14 residues. Here the CDR3 reads CASSAGTVGFEAFF. As DNA, the CDR3 is TGTGCCAGTAGTGCCGGGACAGTCGGGTTTGAAGCTTTCTTT.

In DNA, the CDR3 is TGTGCCAGCAGCTTAGCGATGGCCCTCATTGGTACTGAAGCTTTCTTT. Protein: CASSLAMALIGTEAFF. V and J are TRBV7-2 and TRBJ1-1; D call uncertain. The CDR3 has 16 residues. CDR1 is SGHTA and CDR2 is FQGNSA in the germline V gene. Trimming pared 0 bases from V and 5 bases from J, leaving 16 bases between.

The chain links TRBV14 to TRBJ1-6; TRBD1 might be the D (5 bases). The germline V and J ends were trimmed by 3 bases and 8 bases, with 17 bases remaining between them. The CDR3 runs 16 residues. Germline CDR1 is SGHDN and CDR2 is FVKESK. Here the CDR3 DNA reads TGTGCCAGCAGCCATAGTAAGGGGACTCGGGATTCACCCCTCCACTTT. Its translation is CASSHSKGTRDSPLHF.

The J gene is TRBJ2-7, the V gene TRBV2, with 8 bases identical to TRBD1. The trim removed 7 bases at V and 6 bases at J, leaving 8 bases unmatched. Germline V gene sequence: CDR1 SNHLY, CDR2 FYNNEI. This CDR3 contains 13 residues. CDR3 coding DNA: TGTGCCAGCAAGTCCCAGGGGGCTGGCGAGCAGTACTTC. Protein product: CASKSQGAGEQYF.

The chain links TRBV24-1 to TRBJ2-3; TRBD2 matches 14 bases. The CDR3 totals 19 residues. V was pared by 4 bases and J by 6 bases, with 14 bases of the junction left unmatched. CDR1 KGHDR and CDR2 SFDVKD come from the germline V gene. The DNA for the CDR3 is TGTGCCACCAGTGACCCTATGACTAGCGGGGGGGATCGAGCGGATACGCAGTATTTT. It codes for CATSDPMTSGGDRADTQYF.

This CDR3 reads CASSFYGGRNTIYF. The CDR3 DNA is TGTGCCAGCAGCTTTTACGGAGGTAGAAACACCATATATTTT. This chain joins TRBV5-4 and TRBJ1-3; D gene uncertain. Germline V gene sequence: CDR1 SGHNT, CDR2 YYREEE (reference sequence). There are 14 residues in the CDR3. The V end lost 2 bases, the J end lost 5 bases, and 11 bases lay between the germline ends.

The CDR3 DNA reads TGTGCCAGCAGCGTGGGGGGCTCGAGAGATACGCAGTATTTT. Translating gives CASSVGGSRDTQYF. The chain combines TRBV3-1 (or the pseudogene TRBV3-2) with TRBJ2-3; either TRBD1 or TRBD2 may fit D (6 bases each). CDR1 is LGHDT and CDR2 is YNNKEL in the germline V gene (reference sequence). The CDR3 has 14 amino acids. V lost 5 bases, J lost 5 bases, and 14 bases lay in between.